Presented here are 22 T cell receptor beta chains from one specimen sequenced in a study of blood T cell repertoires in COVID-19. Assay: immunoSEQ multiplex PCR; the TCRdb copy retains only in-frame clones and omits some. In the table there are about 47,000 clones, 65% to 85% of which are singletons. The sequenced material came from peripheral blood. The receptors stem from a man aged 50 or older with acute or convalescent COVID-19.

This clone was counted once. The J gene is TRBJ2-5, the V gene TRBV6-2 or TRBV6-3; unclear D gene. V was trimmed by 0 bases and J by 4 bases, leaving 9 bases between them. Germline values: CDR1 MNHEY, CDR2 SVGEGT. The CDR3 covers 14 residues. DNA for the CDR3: TGTGCCAGCAGTTACTCGAGGTCGGGAGAGACCCAGTACTTC. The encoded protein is CASSYSRSGETQYF.

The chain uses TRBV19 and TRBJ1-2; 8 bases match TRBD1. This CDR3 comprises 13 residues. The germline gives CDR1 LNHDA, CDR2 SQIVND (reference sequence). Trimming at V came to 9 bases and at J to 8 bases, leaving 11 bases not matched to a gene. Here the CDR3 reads CASNPRGHRGYTF. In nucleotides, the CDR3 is TGTGCCAGCAACCCCAGGGGGCATAGAGGCTACACCTTC.

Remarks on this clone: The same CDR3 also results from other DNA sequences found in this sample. The CDR3 here is CASSQNTGELFF. CDR3 sequence (DNA): TGTGCCAGCAGCCAAAACACCGGGGAGCTGTTTTTT. The chain employs TRBV11-3 and TRBJ2-2; D not resolved. The germline gives CDR1 SGHNT, CDR2 YENEEA. The CDR3 runs 12 residues. Between the trimmed V and J ends, which lost 5 bases and 2 bases, there was a span of 3 bases.

This chain's CDR3 is CASSSWARGRGREKLFF. Here the CDR3 DNA reads TGTGCCAGCAGTTCTTGGGCTAGAGGGCGCGGGAGGGAAAAACTGTTTTTT. The rearrangement joins TRBV28 to TRBJ1-4; D is ambiguous. V was cut by 4 bases and J by 8 bases, with 23 bases left in between. The CDR3 consists of 17 residues. Per the germline V gene, CDR1 is MDHEN and CDR2 is SYDVKM.

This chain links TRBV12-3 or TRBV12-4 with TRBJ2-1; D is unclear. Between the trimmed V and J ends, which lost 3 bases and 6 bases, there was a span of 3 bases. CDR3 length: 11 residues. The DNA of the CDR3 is TGTGCCAGCAGTTTCGGCAATGAGCAGTTCTTC. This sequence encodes CASSFGNEQFF.

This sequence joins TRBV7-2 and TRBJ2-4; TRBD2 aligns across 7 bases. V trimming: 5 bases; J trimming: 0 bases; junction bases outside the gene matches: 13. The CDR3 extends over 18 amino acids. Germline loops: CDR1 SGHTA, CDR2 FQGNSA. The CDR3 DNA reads TGTGCCAGCAGCCTTAACGGTGCTAGCGGTATAGCCAAAAACATTCAGTACTTC. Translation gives CASSLNGASGIAKNIQYF. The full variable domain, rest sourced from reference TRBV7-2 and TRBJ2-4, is GAGVSQSPSNKVTEKGKDVELRCDPISGHTALYWYRQSLGQGLEFLIYFQGNSAPDKSGLPSDRFSAERTGGSVSTLTIQRTQQEDSAVYLCASSLNGASGIAKNIQYFGAGTRLSVL.

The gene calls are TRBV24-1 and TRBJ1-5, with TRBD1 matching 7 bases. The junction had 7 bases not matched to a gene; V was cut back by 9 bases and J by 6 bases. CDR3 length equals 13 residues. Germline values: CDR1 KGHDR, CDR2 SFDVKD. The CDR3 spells CATGDRSGQPQHF. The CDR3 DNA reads TGTGCCACCGGGGACAGATCCGGTCAGCCCCAGCATTTT.

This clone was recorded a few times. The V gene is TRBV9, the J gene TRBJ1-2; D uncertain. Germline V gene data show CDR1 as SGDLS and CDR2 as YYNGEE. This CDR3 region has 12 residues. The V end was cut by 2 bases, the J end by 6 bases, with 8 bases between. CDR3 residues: CASSVSGHGYTF. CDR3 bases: TGTGCCAGCAGCGTCAGCGGCCATGGCTACACCTTC.

This CDR3 reads CASSMRGNTEAFF. In nucleotides, the CDR3 is TGTGCCAGTAGTATGCGGGGGAACACTGAAGCTTTCTTT. This rearrangement joins TRBV19 to TRBJ1-1; D call uncertain. The length of the CDR3 is 13 residues. Germline V gene lookup returns CDR1 LNHDA and CDR2 SQIVND (reference sequence). The germline V and J ends were trimmed by 3 bases and 1 base, with 6 bases remaining between them.

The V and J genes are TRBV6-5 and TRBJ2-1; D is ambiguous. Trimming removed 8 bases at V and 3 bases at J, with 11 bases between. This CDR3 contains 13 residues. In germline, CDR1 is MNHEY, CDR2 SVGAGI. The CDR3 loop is CASGLNYYNEQFF. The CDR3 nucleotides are TGTGCCAGCGGCCTAAACTACTACAATGAGCAGTTCTTC.

CDR3 coding DNA: TGTGCCAACCACCCGACAGGGTTGAGCGATTCACCCCTCCACTTT. Amino acids: CANHPTGLSDSPLHF. The J gene is TRBJ1-6, the V gene TRBV10-3; 7 bases map to TRBD1. The germline V gene has CDR1 ENHRY and CDR2 SYGVKD. The CDR3 has 15 residues. V shed 10 bases, J shed 8 bases, and the junction held 14 bases outside the gene matches.

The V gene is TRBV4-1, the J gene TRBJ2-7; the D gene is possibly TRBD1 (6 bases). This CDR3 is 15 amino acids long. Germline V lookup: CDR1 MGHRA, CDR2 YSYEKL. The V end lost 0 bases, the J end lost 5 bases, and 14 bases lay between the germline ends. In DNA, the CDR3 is TGCGCCAGCAGCCAAGATCACAGGGCCAATGACGAGCAGTACTTC. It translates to CASSQDHRANDEQYF.

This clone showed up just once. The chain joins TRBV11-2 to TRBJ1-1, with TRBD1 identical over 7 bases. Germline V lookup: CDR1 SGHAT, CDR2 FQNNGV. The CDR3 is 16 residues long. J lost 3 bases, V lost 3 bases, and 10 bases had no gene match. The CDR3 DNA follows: TGTGCCAGCAGCTTGGGATTCGACAGGGTTGACACTGAAGCTTTCTTT. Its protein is CASSLGFDRVDTEAFF.

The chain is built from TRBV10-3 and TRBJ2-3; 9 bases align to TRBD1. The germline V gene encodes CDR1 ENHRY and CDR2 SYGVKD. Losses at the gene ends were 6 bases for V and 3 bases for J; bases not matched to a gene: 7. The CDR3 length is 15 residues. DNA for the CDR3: TGTGCCATCAGCACTCCGGGACAGGGAACAGATACGCAGTATTTT. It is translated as CAISTPGQGTDTQYF.

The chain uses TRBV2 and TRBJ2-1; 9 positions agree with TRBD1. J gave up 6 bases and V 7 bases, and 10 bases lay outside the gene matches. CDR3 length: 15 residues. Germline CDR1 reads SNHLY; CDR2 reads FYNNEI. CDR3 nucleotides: TGTGCCAGCACTCCAGGGACAGGGTCGGGCAATGAGCAGTTCTTC. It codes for CASTPGTGSGNEQFF.

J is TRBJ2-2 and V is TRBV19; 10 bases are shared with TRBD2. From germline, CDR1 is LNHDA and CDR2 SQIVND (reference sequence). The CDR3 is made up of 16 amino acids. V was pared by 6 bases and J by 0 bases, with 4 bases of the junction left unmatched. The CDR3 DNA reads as TGTGCCAGTAGCCGAGGACTAGCGGCGAACACCGGGGAGCTGTTTTTT. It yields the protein CASSRGLAANTGELFF.

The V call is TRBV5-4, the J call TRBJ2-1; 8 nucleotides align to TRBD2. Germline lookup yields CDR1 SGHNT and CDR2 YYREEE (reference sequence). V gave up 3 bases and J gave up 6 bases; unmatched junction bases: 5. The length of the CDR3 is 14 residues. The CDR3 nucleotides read TGTGCCAGCAGCTCGGGACTAGACGGCAATGAGCAGTTCTTC. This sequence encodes CASSSGLDGNEQFF.

CDR3 region: CASKPLAGKETQYF. The CDR3 DNA sequence: TGTGCCAGCAAACCACTAGCGGGAAAAGAGACCCAGTACTTC. J is TRBJ2-5 and V is TRBV2; TRBD2 matches 10 bases. The CDR3 covers 14 residues. CDR1 is SNHLY and CDR2 is FYNNEI in the germline V gene. Trimming cost V 7 bases and J 3 bases; bases outside gene matches: 5.

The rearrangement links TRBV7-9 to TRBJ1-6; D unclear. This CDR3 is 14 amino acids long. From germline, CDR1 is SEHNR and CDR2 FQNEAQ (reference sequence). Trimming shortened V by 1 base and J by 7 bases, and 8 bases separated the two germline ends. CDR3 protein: CASSLEQYNSPLHF. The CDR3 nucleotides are TGTGCCAGCAGCTTAGAACAGTACAATTCACCCCTCCACTTT.

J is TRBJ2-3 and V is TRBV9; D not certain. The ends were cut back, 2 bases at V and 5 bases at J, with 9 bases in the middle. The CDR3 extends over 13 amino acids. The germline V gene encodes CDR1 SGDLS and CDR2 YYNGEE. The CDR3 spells CASSVSSLDTQYF. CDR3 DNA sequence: TGTGCCAGCAGCGTTAGTAGTCTAGATACGCAGTATTTT.

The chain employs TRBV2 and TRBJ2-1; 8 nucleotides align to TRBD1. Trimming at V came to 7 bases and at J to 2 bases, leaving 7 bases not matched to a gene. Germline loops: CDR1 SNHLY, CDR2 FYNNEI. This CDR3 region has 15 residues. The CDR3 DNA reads TGTGCCAGCACTAGACAGGGGCAGGCCTACAATGAGCAGTTCTTC. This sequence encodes CASTRQGQAYNEQFF.

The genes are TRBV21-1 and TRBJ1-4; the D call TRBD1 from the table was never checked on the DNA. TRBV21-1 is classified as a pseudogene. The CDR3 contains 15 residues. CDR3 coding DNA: TGTGCCAGCAGCCTGAGACACCCTACCACCGAAAAACTGTTTTTT. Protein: CASSLRHPTTEKLFF.